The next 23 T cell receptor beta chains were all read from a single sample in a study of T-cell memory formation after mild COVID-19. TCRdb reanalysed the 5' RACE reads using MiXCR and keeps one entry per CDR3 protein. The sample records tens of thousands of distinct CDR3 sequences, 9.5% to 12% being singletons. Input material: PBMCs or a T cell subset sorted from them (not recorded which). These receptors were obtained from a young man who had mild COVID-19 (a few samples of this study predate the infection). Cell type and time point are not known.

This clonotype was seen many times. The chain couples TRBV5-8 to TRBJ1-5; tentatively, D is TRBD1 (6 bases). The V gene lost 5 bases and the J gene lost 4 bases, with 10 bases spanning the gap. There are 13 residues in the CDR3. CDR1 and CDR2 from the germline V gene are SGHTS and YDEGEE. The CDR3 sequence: CASSRGANQPQHF. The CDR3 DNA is TGTGCCAGCAGTCGGGGGGCTAATCAGCCCCAGCATTTT.

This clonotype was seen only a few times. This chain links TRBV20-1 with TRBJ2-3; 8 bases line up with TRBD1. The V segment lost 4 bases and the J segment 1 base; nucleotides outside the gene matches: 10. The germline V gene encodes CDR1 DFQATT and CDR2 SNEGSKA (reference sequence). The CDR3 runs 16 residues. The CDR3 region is CSATQGASRRTDTQYF. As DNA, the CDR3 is TGCAGTGCTACCCAGGGGGCGAGCCGTCGCACAGATACGCAGTATTTT.

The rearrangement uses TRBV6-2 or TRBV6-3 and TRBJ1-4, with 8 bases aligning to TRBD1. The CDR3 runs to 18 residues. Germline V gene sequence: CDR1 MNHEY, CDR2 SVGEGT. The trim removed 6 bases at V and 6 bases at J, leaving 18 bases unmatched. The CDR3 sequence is CASRGRTGTTEYHEKLFF. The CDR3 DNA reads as TGTGCCAGCAGGGGAAGGACAGGGACCACCGAATACCATGAAAAACTGTTTTTT.

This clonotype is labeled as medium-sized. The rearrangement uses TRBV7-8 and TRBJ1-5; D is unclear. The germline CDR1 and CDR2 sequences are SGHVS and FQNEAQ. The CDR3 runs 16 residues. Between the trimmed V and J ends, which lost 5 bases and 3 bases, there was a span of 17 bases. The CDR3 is CASSHINYSPNQPQHF. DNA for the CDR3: TGTGCCAGCAGCCATATTAACTATAGCCCCAATCAGCCCCAGCATTTT.

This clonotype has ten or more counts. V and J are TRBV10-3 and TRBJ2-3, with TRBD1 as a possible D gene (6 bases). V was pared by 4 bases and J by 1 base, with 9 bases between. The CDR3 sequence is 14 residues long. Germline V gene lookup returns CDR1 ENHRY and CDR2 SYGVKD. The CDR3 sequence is CAISVGAGTDTQYF. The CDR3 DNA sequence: TGTGCCATCAGTGTGGGGGCCGGCACAGATACGCAGTATTTT.

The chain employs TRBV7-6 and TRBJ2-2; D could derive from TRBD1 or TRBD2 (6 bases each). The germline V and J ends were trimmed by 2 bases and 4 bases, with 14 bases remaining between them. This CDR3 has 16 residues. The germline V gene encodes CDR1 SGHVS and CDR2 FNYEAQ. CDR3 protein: CASSLLGGLTTGELFF. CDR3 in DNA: TGTGCCAGCAGCTTATTAGGGGGGCTTACCACCGGGGAGCTGTTTTTT.

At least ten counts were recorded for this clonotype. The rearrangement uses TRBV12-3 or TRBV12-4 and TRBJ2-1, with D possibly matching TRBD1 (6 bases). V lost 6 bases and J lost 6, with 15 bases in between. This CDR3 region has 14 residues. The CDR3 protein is CASSPDGGRNEQFF. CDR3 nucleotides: TGTGCCAGCAGCCCCGATGGGGGCCGCAATGAGCAGTTCTTC.

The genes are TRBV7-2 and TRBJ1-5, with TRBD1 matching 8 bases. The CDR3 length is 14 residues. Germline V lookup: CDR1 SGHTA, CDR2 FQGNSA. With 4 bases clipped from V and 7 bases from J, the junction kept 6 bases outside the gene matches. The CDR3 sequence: CASSSNRGEQPQHF. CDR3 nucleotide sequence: TGTGCCAGCAGCTCAAACAGGGGGGAACAGCCCCAGCATTTT.

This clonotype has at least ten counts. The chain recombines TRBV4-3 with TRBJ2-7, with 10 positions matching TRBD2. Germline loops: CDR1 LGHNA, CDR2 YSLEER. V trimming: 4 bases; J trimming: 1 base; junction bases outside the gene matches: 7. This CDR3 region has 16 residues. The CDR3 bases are TGCGCCAGCAGCCCCACTCTAGCGGGGGAGTCCTACGAGCAGTACTTC. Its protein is CASSPTLAGESYEQYF.

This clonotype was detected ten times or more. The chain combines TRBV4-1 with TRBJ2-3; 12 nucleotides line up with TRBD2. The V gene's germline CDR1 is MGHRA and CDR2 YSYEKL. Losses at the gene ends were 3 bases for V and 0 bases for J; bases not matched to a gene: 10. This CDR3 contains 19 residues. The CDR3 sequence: CASSQILAGGPLSTDTQYF. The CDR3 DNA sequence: TGCGCCAGCAGCCAGATCCTAGCGGGGGGGCCCCTTAGCACAGATACGCAGTATTTT.

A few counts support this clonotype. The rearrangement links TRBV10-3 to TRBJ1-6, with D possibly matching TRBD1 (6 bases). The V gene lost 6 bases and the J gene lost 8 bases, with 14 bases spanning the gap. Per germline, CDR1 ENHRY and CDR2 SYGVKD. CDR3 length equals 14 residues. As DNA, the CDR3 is TGTGCCATCAGCGTTCAGGGGAAGGATTCACCCCTCCACTTT. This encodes CAISVQGKDSPLHF.

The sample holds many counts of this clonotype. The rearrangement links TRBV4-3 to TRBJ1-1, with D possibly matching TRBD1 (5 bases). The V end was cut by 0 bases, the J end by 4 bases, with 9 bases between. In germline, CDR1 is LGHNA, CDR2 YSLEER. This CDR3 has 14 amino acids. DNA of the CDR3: TGCGCCAGCAGCCAAGAAAAGGGGCTCACTGAAGCTTTCTTT. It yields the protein CASSQEKGLTEAFF.

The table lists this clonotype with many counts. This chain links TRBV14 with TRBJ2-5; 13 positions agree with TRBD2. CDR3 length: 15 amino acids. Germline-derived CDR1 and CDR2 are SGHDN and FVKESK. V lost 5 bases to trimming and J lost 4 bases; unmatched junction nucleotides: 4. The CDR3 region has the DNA TGTGCCAGCAGCGCGCGACTAGCGGGAGGAGAGACCCAGTACTTC. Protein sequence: CASSARLAGGETQYF. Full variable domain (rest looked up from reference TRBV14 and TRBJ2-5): EAGVTQFPSHSVIEKGQTVTLRCDPISGHDNLYWYRRVMGKEIKFLLHFVKESKQDESGMPNNRFLAERTGGTYSTLKVQPAELEDSGVYFCASSARLAGGETQYFGPGTRLLVL.

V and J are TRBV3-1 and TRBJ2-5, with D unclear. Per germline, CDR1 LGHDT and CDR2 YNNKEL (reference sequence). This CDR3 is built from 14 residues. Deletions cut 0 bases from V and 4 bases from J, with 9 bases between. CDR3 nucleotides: TGTGCCAGCAGCCAAGACCCGGGCCGAGAGACCCAGTACTTC. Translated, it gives CASSQDPGRETQYF.

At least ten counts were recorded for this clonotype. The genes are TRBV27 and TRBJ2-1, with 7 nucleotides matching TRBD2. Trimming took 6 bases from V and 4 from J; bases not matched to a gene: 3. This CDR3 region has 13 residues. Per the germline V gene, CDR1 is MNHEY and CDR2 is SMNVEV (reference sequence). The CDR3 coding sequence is TGTGCCAGCAGACTAGCGCAATACAATGAGCAGTTCTTC. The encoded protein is CASRLAQYNEQFF.

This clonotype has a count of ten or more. CDR3 protein: CASSYMGYTEAFF. CDR3 DNA: TGTGCCAGCAGTTACATGGGGTACACTGAAGCTTTCTTT. The chain couples TRBV6-5 to TRBJ1-1; D not certain. The CDR3 totals 13 residues. With 2 bases removed from V and 3 bases from J, the gap between germline ends came to 7 bases. Germline V gene sequence: CDR1 MNHEY, CDR2 SVGAGI.

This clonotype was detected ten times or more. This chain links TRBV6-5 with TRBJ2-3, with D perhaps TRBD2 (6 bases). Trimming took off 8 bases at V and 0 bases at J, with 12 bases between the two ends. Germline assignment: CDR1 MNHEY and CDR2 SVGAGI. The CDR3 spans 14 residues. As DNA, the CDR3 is TGTGCCAGCGGCCGACGGGAGAGCACAGATACGCAGTATTTT. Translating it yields CASGRRESTDTQYF.

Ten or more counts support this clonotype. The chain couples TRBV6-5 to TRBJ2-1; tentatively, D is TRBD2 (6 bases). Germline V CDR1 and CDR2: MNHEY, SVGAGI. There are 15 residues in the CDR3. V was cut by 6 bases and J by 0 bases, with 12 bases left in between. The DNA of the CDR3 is TGTGCCAGCAGAGACGCGGGGAGCTCCTACAATGAGCAGTTCTTC. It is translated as CASRDAGSSYNEQFF.

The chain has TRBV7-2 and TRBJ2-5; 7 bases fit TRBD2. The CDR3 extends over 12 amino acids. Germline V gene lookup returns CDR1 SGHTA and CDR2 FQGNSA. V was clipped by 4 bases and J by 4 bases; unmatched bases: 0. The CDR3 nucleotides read TGTGCCAGCAGCTGGGGGGGAGAGACCCAGTACTTC. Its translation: CASSWGGETQYF.

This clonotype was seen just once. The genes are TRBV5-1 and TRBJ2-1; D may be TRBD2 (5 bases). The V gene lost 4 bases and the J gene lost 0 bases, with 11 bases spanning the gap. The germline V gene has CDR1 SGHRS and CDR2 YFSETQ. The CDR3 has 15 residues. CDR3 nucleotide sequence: TGCGCCAGCAGCCTAGCCAGGAGCTCCTACAATGAGCAGTTCTTC. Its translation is CASSLARSSYNEQFF.

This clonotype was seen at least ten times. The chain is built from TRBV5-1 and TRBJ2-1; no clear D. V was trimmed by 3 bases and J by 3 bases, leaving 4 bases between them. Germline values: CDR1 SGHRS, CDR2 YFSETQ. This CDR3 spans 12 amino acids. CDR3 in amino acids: CASSYDYNEQFF. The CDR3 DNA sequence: TGCGCCAGCAGCTACGACTACAATGAGCAGTTCTTC.

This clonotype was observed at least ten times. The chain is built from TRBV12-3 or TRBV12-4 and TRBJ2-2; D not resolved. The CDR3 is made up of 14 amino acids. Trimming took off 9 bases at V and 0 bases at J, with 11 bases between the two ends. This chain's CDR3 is CASERSTNTGELFF. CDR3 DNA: TGTGCCAGTGAGAGGTCCACGAACACCGGGGAGCTGTTTTTT.

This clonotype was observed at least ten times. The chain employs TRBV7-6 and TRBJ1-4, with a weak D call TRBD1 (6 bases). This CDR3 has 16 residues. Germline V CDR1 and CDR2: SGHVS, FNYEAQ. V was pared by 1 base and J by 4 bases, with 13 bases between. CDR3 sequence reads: CASSLGRGRGNEKLFF. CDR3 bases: TGTGCCAGCAGCTTAGGGAGGGGCAGGGGTAATGAAAAACTGTTTTTT. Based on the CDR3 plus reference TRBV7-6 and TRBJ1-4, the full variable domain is GAGVSQSPRYKVTKRGQDVALRCDPISGHVSLYWYRQALGQGPEFLTYFNYEAQQDKSGLPNDRFSAERPEGSISTLTIQRTEQRDSAMYRCASSLGRGRGNEKLFFGSGTQLSVL.